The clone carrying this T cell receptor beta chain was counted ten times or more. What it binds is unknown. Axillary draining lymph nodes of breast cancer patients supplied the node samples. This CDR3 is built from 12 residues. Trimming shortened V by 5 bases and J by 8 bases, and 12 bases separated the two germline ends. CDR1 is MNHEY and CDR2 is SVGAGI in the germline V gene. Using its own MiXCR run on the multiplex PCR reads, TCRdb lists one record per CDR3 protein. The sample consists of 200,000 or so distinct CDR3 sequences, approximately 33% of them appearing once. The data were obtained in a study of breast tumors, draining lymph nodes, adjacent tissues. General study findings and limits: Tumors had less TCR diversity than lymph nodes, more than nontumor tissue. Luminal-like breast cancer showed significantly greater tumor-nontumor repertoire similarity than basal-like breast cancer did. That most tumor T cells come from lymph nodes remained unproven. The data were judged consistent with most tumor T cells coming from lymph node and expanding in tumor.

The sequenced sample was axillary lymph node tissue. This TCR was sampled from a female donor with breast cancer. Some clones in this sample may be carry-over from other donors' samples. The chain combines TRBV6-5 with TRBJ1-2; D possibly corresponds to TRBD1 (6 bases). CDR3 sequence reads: CASSKQGGGYTF. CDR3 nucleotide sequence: TGTGCCAGCAGTAAACAGGGAGGAGGCTACACCTTC.